The 18 T cell receptor beta chains listed next were all sequenced from one sample in a study of spatial heterogeneity in lung cancer. Time point specified: blood at routine non-recurrence follow-up after resection. MiXCR, applied by TCRdb to the 5' RACE reads, yields one record per CDR3 protein. The data show about 1,100 distinct CDR3 sequences, less than 45% seen once. The sample was PBMCs, taken at follow-up. These receptors all stem from a female donor with early-stage non-small cell lung cancer.

As for this clonotype: For a library built for alpha chains, this beta chain is a stray read; little rests on its size. The chain couples TRBV21-1 to TRBJ2-1; the DNA was not used to check the table's D call, TRBD2. TRBV21-1 counts as a pseudogene. This CDR3 is built from 17 residues. The CDR3 reads CASSKGLLQNPAHEQFF. CDR3 DNA: TGTGCCAGCAGCAAAGGTCTCCTTCAGAATCCGGCCCATGAGCAGTTCTTC.

A note on this clonotype: As an off-target read in a library built for alpha chains, this beta chain has a frequency of little significance. V and J are TRBV7-2 and TRBJ2-1; 9 bases are a match to TRBD2. Germline CDR1 and CDR2: SGHTA and FQGNSA. J gave up 6 bases and V 4 bases, and 4 bases lay outside the gene matches. The CDR3 length is 14 residues. CDR3 DNA: TGTGCCAGCAGCTGGGGACTAGCCCCCAATGAGCAGTTCTTC. The encoded protein is CASSWGLAPNEQFF.

A note on this clonotype: Being off target in a library aimed at alpha chains, this beta chain has a size of little meaning. The CDR3 nucleotides read TGCGCCAGCAGCCCGGGGTTGTCACTCTCCGAGCAGTACTTC. Protein sequence: CASSPGLSLSEQYF. This chain connects TRBV5-1 to TRBJ2-7; a weak D match, TRBD2 (5 bases). This CDR3 has 14 amino acids. Germline CDR1 and CDR2: SGHRS and YFSETQ. Trimming shortened V by 4 bases and J by 6 bases, and 17 bases separated the two germline ends.

This clonotype was seen just once. Since the library was made to target alpha chains, this beta chain is a stray read and its abundance is not meaningful. The chain has TRBV20-1 and TRBJ2-1; maybe TRBD2 (6 bases). V lost 0 bases to trimming and J lost 4 bases, with 13 bases between them. Per germline, CDR1 DFQATT and CDR2 SNEGSKA (reference sequence). The CDR3 loop spans 15 amino acids. The CDR3 DNA sequence: TGCAGTGCTAGAGATCCGCTAGCGCGATACAATGAGCAGTTCTTC. Its translation is CSARDPLARYNEQFF.

Comment on this clonotype: Since it is a stray read in a library aimed at alpha chains, this beta chain has a size that is not meaningful. The chain couples TRBV7-9 to TRBJ2-7, with 7 positions matching TRBD1. With V trimmed by 5 bases and J by 3 bases, 13 bases remained unmatched. This CDR3 region has 16 residues. Germline CDR1 reads SEHNR; CDR2 reads FQNEAQ (reference sequence). The CDR3 is CASSPAGGQLNYEQYF. In DNA form, the CDR3 reads TGTGCCAGCAGCCCGGCTGGGGGACAGCTGAACTACGAGCAGTACTTC.

Notes on this clonotype: The library was built for alpha chains, so this beta chain is an off-target read and its size means little. The V and J genes are TRBV29-1 and TRBJ2-5; D is unresolved. Germline CDR1 and CDR2: SQVTM and ANQGSEA. This CDR3 is 16 amino acids long. V lost 5 bases, J lost 1 base, and 20 bases lay in between. The CDR3 is CSVWGRAGHGQETQYF. DNA of the CDR3: TGCAGCGTTTGGGGAAGGGCAGGTCACGGCCAAGAGACCCAGTACTTC.

As regards this clonotype: Within a library made for alpha chains, this beta chain is off target, and its count is uninformative. This sequence joins TRBV14 and TRBJ2-4; no firm D call. The CDR3 extends over 14 amino acids. CDR1 and CDR2 (germline): SGHDN, FVKESK. V lost 3 bases and J 10 bases, leaving 16 bases between the germline ends. CDR3 protein: CASSQSTTGSIQYF. The CDR3 region has the DNA TGTGCCAGCAGCCAGTCCACCACTGGGTCGATTCAGTACTTC.

A remark on this clonotype: Since the library was made to target alpha chains, this beta chain is a stray read and its abundance is not meaningful. The CDR3: CASSSPLSASGLGAQYF. CDR3 bases: TGTGCCAGCAGCTCACCCCTATCGGCGTCCGGTCTCGGAGCGCAGTATTTT. The chain employs TRBV28 and TRBJ2-3; no reliable D call. Germline assignment: CDR1 MDHEN and CDR2 SYDVKM. This CDR3 has 17 residues. The V gene lost 6 bases and the J gene lost 10 bases, with 29 bases spanning the gap.

Worth noting for this clonotype: A library made for alpha chains picked up this beta chain off target, so its size means little. V is TRBV29-1 and J is TRBJ2-3, with 8 bases lining up with TRBD2. The V gene end was trimmed by 4 bases and the J gene end by 0 bases; junction bases not matched to a gene: 3. From germline, CDR1 is SQVTM and CDR2 ANQGSEA. This CDR3 comprises 14 residues. Here the CDR3 reads CSVVGTSSTDTQYF. CDR3 coding DNA: TGCAGCGTTGTTGGGACTAGTAGCACAGATACGCAGTATTTT.

To note about this clonotype: A library prepared for alpha chains yielded this beta chain as an off-target read; its size is of little meaning. V and J are TRBV2 and TRBJ2-6; D gene uncertain. V gave up 6 bases and J gave up 2 bases, with 11 bases separating them. CDR3 length: 15 residues. Germline CDR1 and CDR2: SNHLY and FYNNEI. The CDR3 nucleotides are TGTGCCAGCAGGGGAATTCAAGCTGGGGCCAACGTCCTGACTTTC. It codes for CASRGIQAGANVLTF.

As to this clonotype: The size of this beta chain means little, since it is a stray read in a library made for alpha chains. The chain uses TRBV2 and TRBJ2-1; D is uncertain. This CDR3 spans 13 amino acids. V was clipped by 2 bases and J by 0 bases, with 2 bases between them. Germline CDR1 and CDR2: SNHLY and FYNNEI. The CDR3 nucleotides read TGTGCCAGCAGTGAAACCTCCTACAATGAGCAGTTCTTC. Protein sequence: CASSETSYNEQFF.

This clonotype has only a few counts. This beta chain is an off-target read within a library intended for alpha chains, so its frequency means little. This chain links TRBV7-8 with TRBJ2-1; a weak D match, TRBD1 (6 bases). Germline CDR1 SGHVS, CDR2 FQNEAQ. CDR3 size: 16 residues. Trimming cost V 1 base and J 6 bases, with 16 bases left between them. Written as DNA, the CDR3 is TGTGCCAGCAGCTTAGTAAGGGGGATTAACCTCAATGAGCAGTTCTTC. Translated: CASSLVRGINLNEQFF.

In regard to this clonotype: Because the library targeted alpha chains, this beta chain is an off-target read whose size means little. This rearrangement joins TRBV5-1 to TRBJ2-5; 8 nucleotides agree with TRBD2. The CDR3 has 14 amino acids. Germline V CDR1 and CDR2: SGHRS, YFSETQ. J was trimmed by 5 bases and V by 1 base; bases with no gene match: 4. DNA for the CDR3: TGCGCCAGCAGCTTGCCGGGAGGGCTGGAGACCCAGTACTTC. Protein sequence: CASSLPGGLETQYF.

This clonotype was counted between two and nine times. The library was prepared for alpha chains; this beta chain is a stray read, so its frequency means little. This rearrangement joins TRBV29-1 to TRBJ2-2; 10 bases are shared with TRBD2. Germline V gene lookup returns CDR1 SQVTM and CDR2 ANQGSEA. The CDR3 runs to 14 residues. With V trimmed by 2 bases and J by 6 bases, 3 bases remained unmatched. The DNA for the CDR3 is TGCAGCGTTGAAATAGCGGGAGGACCCGGGGAGCTGTTTTTT. This translates into CSVEIAGGPGELFF.

To note about this clonotype: This beta chain is an off-target read within a library intended for alpha chains, so its frequency means little. The J gene is TRBJ2-2, the V gene TRBV28, with no clear D. V dropped 7 bases and J dropped 0 bases, with 12 bases sitting between them. Germline assignment: CDR1 MDHEN and CDR2 SYDVKM. The CDR3 sequence is 15 residues long. CDR3 DNA sequence: TGTGCCAGCACGGTCCCGGGTACGAACACCGGGGAGCTGTTTTTT. Translated, it gives CASTVPGTNTGELFF. Filled out from reference TRBV28 and TRBJ2-2, the complete variable domain reads DVKVTQSSRYLVKRTGEKVFLECVQDMDHENMFWYRQDPGLGLRLIYFSYDVKMKEKGDIPEGYSVSREKKERFSLILESASTNQTSMYLCASTVPGTNTGELFFGEGSRLTVL.

About this clonotype itself: This beta chain slipped into a library made for alpha chains as a stray read, so its size is not meaningful. The J gene is TRBJ2-1, the V gene TRBV6-5; 14 bases fit TRBD2. This CDR3 region has 16 residues. Unmatched junction bases numbered 10, after V lost 7 bases and J lost 8 bases. Germline V gene data show CDR1 as MNHEY and CDR2 as SVGAGI. CDR3 region: CASNERLAGGKDEQFF. Here the CDR3 DNA reads TGTGCCAGCAACGAAAGACTAGCGGGAGGGAAGGATGAGCAGTTCTTC.

Comment on this clonotype: In a library made to pick up alpha chains, this beta chain is a stray read with a size that means little. This chain links TRBV11-2 with TRBJ2-7, with 10 nucleotides matching TRBD2. The CDR3 spans 17 residues. V was clipped by 1 base and J by 2 bases; unmatched bases: 8. Germline lookup yields CDR1 SGHAT and CDR2 FQNNGV. The CDR3 coding sequence is TGTGCCAGCAGCTTAGGACGCGGGACTAGCGTAGCCTACGAGCAGTACTTC. It codes for CASSLGRGTSVAYEQYF.

Worth noting for this clonotype: Within a library made for alpha chains, this beta chain is off target, and its count is uninformative. This chain links TRBV7-2 with TRBJ2-1; TRBD2 aligns across 7 bases. After removal of 6 bases from V and 9 bases from J, the junction contained 8 bases not matched to a gene. The germline V gene has CDR1 SGHTA and CDR2 FQGNSA. The CDR3 spans 13 residues. This CDR3 is CASSWGGVVEQFF. CDR3 in DNA: TGTGCCAGCAGTTGGGGGGGAGTAGTTGAGCAGTTCTTC.